These T cell receptor beta chains were read from a single sample in a study of blood T cell repertoires in COVID-19. TCRdb keeps only in-frame clones here, not all; method: immunoSEQ multiplex PCR. The top ten clones hold roughly 3.1% of a sample with approximately 260,000 clones, about 80% of them seen once. The sample consisted of PBMCs or T cells enriched from blood (not recorded which). These receptor sequences come from a man in his fifties who had recovered from COVID-19. Both conserved end residues are part of each CDR3. The order of the fields is CDR3 protein, CDR3 DNA, clone size, J gene, CDR3 length, V gene, D gene. The D gene is left open where the match is weak. The size of a clone is reported for some rows only, either as once, few or many, or as a class for expanded clones.

cdr3_aa: CASSLLGTEQYF
cdr3_nt: TGCGCCAGCAGCTTGCTAGGAACCGAGCAGTACTTC
clone_size: once
j_call: TRBJ2-7
cdr3_length: 12
v_call: TRBV5-1
d_call: NA

cdr3_aa: CASSVEGGQGRNEQFF
cdr3_nt: TGTGCCAGCAGCGTAGAAGGGGGACAGGGGAGGAATGAGCAGTTCTTC
clone_size: NA
j_call: TRBJ2-1
cdr3_length: 16
v_call: TRBV9
d_call: TRBD1

cdr3_aa: CASSESVSAGGRNEQFF
cdr3_nt: TGCGCCAGCAGTGAGTCCGTTTCCGCGGGGGGGAGGAATGAGCAGTTCTTC
clone_size: NA
j_call: TRBJ2-1
cdr3_length: 17
v_call: TRBV10-1
d_call: TRBD2

cdr3_aa: CASSPAVGTSGELFF
cdr3_nt: TGTGCCAGCTCACCAGCCGTTGGGACATCCGGGGAGCTGTTTTTT
clone_size: NA
j_call: TRBJ2-2
cdr3_length: 15
v_call: TRBV18
d_call: NA

cdr3_aa: CASSQNAASYQETQYF
cdr3_nt: TGTGCCAGCAGCCAAAACGCGGCCTCGTACCAAGAGACCCAGTACTTC
clone_size: NA
j_call: TRBJ2-5
cdr3_length: 16
v_call: TRBV4-2
d_call: NA

cdr3_aa: CASSLQGSSYEQYF
cdr3_nt: TGTGCCAGCAGTTTGCAGGGTAGCTCCTACGAGCAGTACTTC
clone_size: NA
j_call: TRBJ2-7
cdr3_length: 14
v_call: TRBV27
d_call: NA

cdr3_aa: CASSLEFAGGPNEQFF
cdr3_nt: TGCGCCAGCAGCTTGGAATTTGCGGGAGGGCCCAATGAGCAGTTCTTC
clone_size: once
j_call: TRBJ2-1
cdr3_length: 16
v_call: TRBV5-1
d_call: TRBD2

cdr3_aa: CASSSDHRPFF
cdr3_nt: TGCGCCAGCAGTTCAGATCATCGCCCGTTCTTC
clone_size: NA
j_call: TRBJ2-1
cdr3_length: 11
v_call: TRBV10-2
d_call: NA

cdr3_aa: CASSRTGEGNSPLHF
cdr3_nt: TGTGCCAGCAGCAGGACAGGGGAGGGGAATTCACCCCTCCACTTT
clone_size: NA
j_call: TRBJ1-6
cdr3_length: 15
v_call: TRBV7-3
d_call: TRBD1

cdr3_aa: CASSVPAGTGLEKLFF
cdr3_nt: TGTGCCAGCAGTGTTCCTGCCGGGACAGGGCTAGAAAAACTGTTTTTT
clone_size: NA
j_call: TRBJ1-4
cdr3_length: 16
v_call: TRBV28
d_call: TRBD1

cdr3_aa: CASSQPTSGGACSYEQYF
cdr3_nt: TGCGCCAGCAGTCAGCCGACTAGCGGGGGGGCCTGCTCCTACGAGCAGTACTTC
clone_size: few
j_call: TRBJ2-7
cdr3_length: 18
v_call: TRBV23-1
d_call: TRBD2

cdr3_aa: CASSLVWTGAYEQYF
cdr3_nt: TGTGCCAGCAGCTTAGTATGGACAGGGGCCTACGAGCAGTACTTC
clone_size: few
j_call: TRBJ2-7
cdr3_length: 15
v_call: TRBV11-2
d_call: TRBD1

cdr3_aa: CASQEREVNEQFF
cdr3_nt: TGTGCTAGTCAGGAGCGGGAGGTGAACGAGCAGTTCTTC
clone_size: NA
j_call: TRBJ2-1
cdr3_length: 13
v_call: TRBV12-5
d_call: TRBD2

cdr3_aa: CAWGIPGLRGEKLFF
cdr3_nt: TGTGCCTGGGGTATACCGGGACTTCGGGGTGAAAAACTGTTTTTT
clone_size: once
j_call: TRBJ1-4
cdr3_length: 15
v_call: TRBV30
d_call: NA

cdr3_aa: CASSAPLSHQETQYF
cdr3_nt: TGTGCCAGCAGCGCCCCGCTCAGTCACCAAGAGACCCAGTACTTC
clone_size: NA
j_call: TRBJ2-5
cdr3_length: 15
v_call: TRBV9
d_call: NA

cdr3_aa: CASSQVRARNSPLHF
cdr3_nt: TGTGCCAGCAGCCAAGTGCGGGCAAGGAATTCACCCCTCCACTTT
clone_size: NA
j_call: TRBJ1-6
cdr3_length: 15
v_call: TRBV14
d_call: NA

cdr3_aa: CAISEDRRGNTIYF
cdr3_nt: TGTGCCATCAGTGAGGACAGACGTGGAAACACCATATATTTT
clone_size: NA
j_call: TRBJ1-3
cdr3_length: 14
v_call: TRBV10-3
d_call: NA

cdr3_aa: CASSIRGEFEAFF
cdr3_nt: TGTGCCAGTAGTATTCGGGGAGAGTTTGAAGCTTTCTTT
clone_size: NA
j_call: TRBJ1-1
cdr3_length: 13
v_call: TRBV19
d_call: NA

cdr3_aa: CAWSRGQGGETEAFF
cdr3_nt: TGTGCCTGGAGTAGGGGACAGGGGGGTGAGACTGAAGCTTTCTTT
clone_size: few
j_call: TRBJ1-1
cdr3_length: 15
v_call: TRBV30
d_call: TRBD1

cdr3_aa: CASSSYYSPLHF
cdr3_nt: TGTGCCAGCAGCTCATACTATTCACCCCTCCACTTT
clone_size: many
j_call: TRBJ1-6
cdr3_length: 12
v_call: TRBV7-6
d_call: NA

cdr3_aa: CASSRQTGPTNEKLFF
cdr3_nt: TGTGCCAGCAGCCGACAGACAGGGCCAACTAATGAAAAACTGTTTTTT
clone_size: NA
j_call: TRBJ1-4
cdr3_length: 16
v_call: TRBV3-1/TRBV3-2
d_call: TRBD1

cdr3_aa: CASNRGGRFNSYNEQFF
cdr3_nt: TGTGCCAGCAATCGGGGCGGGAGGTTCAATTCCTACAATGAGCAGTTCTTC
clone_size: NA
j_call: TRBJ2-1
cdr3_length: 17
v_call: TRBV27
d_call: TRBD2

cdr3_aa: CASSRDRGAGNTIYF
cdr3_nt: TGTGCCAGCAGCCGCGACAGGGGCGCTGGAAACACCATATATTTT
clone_size: NA
j_call: TRBJ1-3
cdr3_length: 15
v_call: TRBV5-4
d_call: TRBD1

cdr3_aa: CASSYLTDTGELFF
cdr3_nt: TGTGCCAGCAGTTACTTAACAGACACCGGGGAGCTGTTTTTT
clone_size: NA
j_call: TRBJ2-2
cdr3_length: 14
v_call: TRBV6-5
d_call: NA

cdr3_aa: CATSRYTGGVQPQHF
cdr3_nt: TGTGCCACCAGCAGATATACAGGGGGAGTTCAGCCCCAGCATTTT
clone_size: few
j_call: TRBJ1-5
cdr3_length: 15
v_call: TRBV15
d_call: TRBD1

cdr3_aa: CASSADGLSYEQYF
cdr3_nt: TGTGCCAGCAGCGCGGACGGACTCTCCTACGAGCAGTACTTC
clone_size: NA
j_call: TRBJ2-7
cdr3_length: 14
v_call: TRBV9
d_call: NA

cdr3_aa: CASNWTPNTEAFF
cdr3_nt: TGTGCCAGCAACTGGACACCCAACACTGAAGCTTTCTTT
clone_size: NA
j_call: TRBJ1-1
cdr3_length: 13
v_call: TRBV2
d_call: NA

cdr3_aa: CASSPSQGPKNIQYF
cdr3_nt: TGTGCCAGCAGTCCATCGCAGGGTCCCAAAAACATTCAGTACTTC
clone_size: NA
j_call: TRBJ2-4
cdr3_length: 15
v_call: TRBV28
d_call: NA

cdr3_aa: CASSQDSFTGELFF
cdr3_nt: TGTGCCAGCAGCCAGGACTCCTTCACCGGGGAGCTGTTTTTT
clone_size: NA
j_call: TRBJ2-2
cdr3_length: 14
v_call: TRBV7-2
d_call: NA

cdr3_aa: CASSLAGRGEQYF
cdr3_nt: TGTGCCAGCAGCTTAGCGGGACGGGGGGAGCAGTACTTC
clone_size: NA
j_call: TRBJ2-7
cdr3_length: 13
v_call: TRBV7-3
d_call: NA

cdr3_aa: CASSREGAGTGELFF
cdr3_nt: TGCGCCAGCAGCCGCGAGGGGGCGGGAACCGGGGAGCTGTTTTTT
clone_size: NA
j_call: TRBJ2-2
cdr3_length: 15
v_call: TRBV4-3
d_call: NA

cdr3_aa: CASSYRGASGRGEQYF
cdr3_nt: TGTGCCAGCAGTTACCGGGGGGCTAGCGGAAGGGGCGAGCAGTACTTC
clone_size: NA
j_call: TRBJ2-7
cdr3_length: 16
v_call: TRBV6-2/TRBV6-3
d_call: NA

cdr3_aa: CASSVVETSLGTEAFF
cdr3_nt: TGTGCCAGCAGCGTAGTTGAGACTTCACTCGGCACTGAAGCTTTCTTT
clone_size: NA
j_call: TRBJ1-1
cdr3_length: 16
v_call: TRBV9
d_call: NA

cdr3_aa: CASSVQGLGDQPQHF
cdr3_nt: TGTGCCAGCAGCGTACAGGGCCTGGGTGATCAGCCCCAGCATTTT
clone_size: few
j_call: TRBJ1-5
cdr3_length: 15
v_call: TRBV9
d_call: NA

cdr3_aa: CASSHQGRRSGNTIYF
cdr3_nt: TGTGCCAGCAGCCACCAGGGGCGACGCTCTGGAAACACCATATATTTT
clone_size: NA
j_call: TRBJ1-3
cdr3_length: 16
v_call: TRBV3-1/TRBV3-2
d_call: NA

cdr3_aa: CASSSDRLADTQYF
cdr3_nt: TGTGCCAGTAGTAGCGACAGACTGGCAGATACGCAGTATTTT
clone_size: NA
j_call: TRBJ2-3
cdr3_length: 14
v_call: TRBV19
d_call: NA

cdr3_aa: CAWSGTGTNGYTF
cdr3_nt: TGTGCCTGGAGCGGAACGGGAACGAATGGCTACACCTTC
clone_size: NA
j_call: TRBJ1-2
cdr3_length: 13
v_call: TRBV30
d_call: NA

cdr3_aa: CASSQQKISGDTQYF
cdr3_nt: TGCGCCAGCAGCCAACAAAAAATAAGCGGGGATACGCAGTATTTT
clone_size: NA
j_call: TRBJ2-3
cdr3_length: 15
v_call: TRBV4-1
d_call: NA

cdr3_aa: CSASISGKLYEQFF
cdr3_nt: TGCAGTGCTAGTATCAGCGGGAAATTATATGAGCAGTTCTTC
clone_size: NA
j_call: TRBJ2-1
cdr3_length: 14
v_call: TRBV20-1
d_call: TRBD2

cdr3_aa: CAISPRDNYNEQFF
cdr3_nt: TGTGCCATCAGTCCCCGAGACAACTACAATGAGCAGTTCTTC
clone_size: NA
j_call: TRBJ2-1
cdr3_length: 14
v_call: TRBV10-3
d_call: NA

cdr3_aa: CASSTQREGNTDTQYF
cdr3_nt: TGTGCCAGTAGTACCCAGCGGGAGGGGAACACAGATACGCAGTATTTT
clone_size: NA
j_call: TRBJ2-3
cdr3_length: 16
v_call: TRBV19
d_call: TRBD2

cdr3_aa: CAIRASGENTEAFF
cdr3_nt: TGTGCCATCAGAGCTTCGGGAGAGAACACTGAAGCTTTCTTT
clone_size: NA
j_call: TRBJ1-1
cdr3_length: 14
v_call: TRBV10-3
d_call: NA

cdr3_aa: CASSLTGGGGQPQHF
cdr3_nt: TGTGCCAGCAGTCTAACGGGGGGTGGAGGTCAGCCCCAGCATTTT
clone_size: few
j_call: TRBJ1-5
cdr3_length: 15
v_call: TRBV28
d_call: NA

cdr3_aa: CASSVRTLDSPLHF
cdr3_nt: TGTGCCAGCAGCGTCCGGACTCTGGATTCACCCCTCCACTTT
clone_size: NA
j_call: TRBJ1-6
cdr3_length: 14
v_call: TRBV9
d_call: NA

cdr3_aa: CASSLVMAGGSFPEQFF
cdr3_nt: TGTGCCAGCAGTTTAGTTATGGCGGGAGGGTCATTCCCTGAGCAGTTCTTC
clone_size: NA
j_call: TRBJ2-1
cdr3_length: 17
v_call: TRBV27
d_call: TRBD2

cdr3_aa: CASSYTGQGKTQYF
cdr3_nt: TGTGCCAGCAGTTATACCGGACAGGGAAAGACCCAGTACTTC
clone_size: NA
j_call: TRBJ2-5
cdr3_length: 14
v_call: TRBV6-5
d_call: TRBD1

cdr3_aa: CASSALPGTENEQFF
cdr3_nt: TGTGCCAGCAGTGCTCTTCCCGGGACAGAAAATGAGCAGTTCTTC
clone_size: few
j_call: TRBJ2-1
cdr3_length: 15
v_call: TRBV28
d_call: TRBD1

cdr3_aa: CASTPGVETQYF
cdr3_nt: TGTGCCAGCACTCCAGGGGTAGAGACCCAGTACTTC
clone_size: NA
j_call: TRBJ2-5
cdr3_length: 12
v_call: TRBV27
d_call: NA

cdr3_aa: CASSLDSNTEAFF
cdr3_nt: TGTGCCAGCAGCCTCGACAGTAACACTGAAGCTTTCTTT
clone_size: NA
j_call: TRBJ1-1
cdr3_length: 13
v_call: TRBV7-3
d_call: NA